What follows are 2 T cell receptor beta chains derived from one specimen sequenced in a study of shared clonotypes between healthy human individuals. Assay: immunoSEQ multiplex PCR; the TCRdb copy retains only in-frame clones and omits some. The sample comprises about 2.3 million clones, approximately 90% of which are singletons, and around 0.35% rests with the top ten. Sequencing was carried out using naive CD4+ T cells from PBMCs. Subset denoted: CD45RA+ positively selected. These receptors all stem from a man younger than 30 in good health. Some clones in this sample may be carry-over from other donors' samples.

The chain couples TRBV2 to TRBJ2-5; D possibly matches TRBD1 or TRBD2 (6 bases each). V was pared by 3 bases and J by 1 base, with 9 bases between. CDR3 length equals 14 residues. The V gene's germline CDR1 is SNHLY and CDR2 FYNNEI. CDR3 amino acids: CASSDRGLQETQYF. The DNA of the CDR3 is TGTGCCAGCAGTGACCGGGGGCTCCAAGAGACCCAGTACTTC.

CDR3 bases: TGTGCCAGCAGTTTAAACAAAGGCTATGGCTACACCTTC. Its protein is CASSLNKGYGYTF. This chain joins TRBV27 and TRBJ1-2; D is unclear. V was trimmed by 2 bases and J by 4 bases, leaving 8 bases between them. The CDR3 spans 13 residues. Germline V gene sequence: CDR1 MNHEY, CDR2 SMNVEV (reference sequence).